The next 18 T cell receptor beta chains were all read from a single sample in a study of shared clonotypes between healthy human individuals. Method: immunoSEQ multiplex PCR; TCRdb's copy keeps in-frame clones and lacks some. The sample has approximately 2.3 million clones; approximately 93% are singletons. Sequences were obtained from naive CD4+ T cells from PBMCs. The subset was: CD45RA+ positively selected. These receptors originate from a man aged 18 to 29 in good health. Some clones in this sample may be carry-over from other donors' samples.

This chain joins TRBV5-6 and TRBJ2-7, with 10 bases aligning to TRBD1. This CDR3 has 15 amino acids. Per the germline V gene, CDR1 is SGHDT and CDR2 is YYEEEE. V lost 4 bases, J lost 3 bases, and 7 bases stayed unmatched. CDR3 protein: CASSPMGQGIYEQYF. CDR3 nucleotides: TGTGCCAGCAGCCCGATGGGACAGGGGATCTACGAGCAGTACTTC.

The chain uses TRBV30 and TRBJ2-5; TRBD1 agrees at 12 bases. The J call is uncertain, as TRBJ2-7 better fits the DNA end. The CDR3 consists of 14 residues. The germline gives CDR1 GTSNPN, CDR2 SVGIG (reference sequence). The CDR3 reads CAWSWDRGLDEQYF. CDR3 DNA: TGTGCCTGGAGTTGGGACAGGGGGCTGGACGAGCAGTACTTC.

V and J are TRBV27 and TRBJ2-1; D tentatively reads TRBD1 or TRBD2 (5 bases each). The CDR3 spans 16 residues. The germline V gene encodes CDR1 MNHEY and CDR2 SMNVEV (reference sequence). The ends were cut back, 3 bases at V and 3 bases at J, with 15 bases in the middle. Written as DNA, the CDR3 is TGTGCCAGCAGTTTGTCCGGGCCGAGGGGCTACAATGAGCAGTTCTTC. This encodes CASSLSGPRGYNEQFF.

This clone was observed a single time. V gene TRBV5-1 combines with J gene TRBJ1-1; D might be TRBD1 (5 bases). The germline V and J ends were trimmed by 0 bases and 0 bases, with 12 bases remaining between them. In germline, CDR1 is SGHRS, CDR2 YFSETQ. CDR3 length equals 16 residues. CDR3 protein: CASSLAVGTLNTEAFF. The CDR3 DNA reads as TGCGCCAGCAGCTTGGCCGTCGGGACGCTGAACACTGAAGCTTTCTTT.

The chain couples TRBV9 to TRBJ2-3, with D possibly TRBD1 on 5 matching bases. Germline V gene lookup returns CDR1 SGDLS and CDR2 YYNGEE. This CDR3 has 15 residues. Trimming left V 0 bases short and J 5 bases short, with 13 bases between. The CDR3 reads CASSVGIQVIDTQYF. CDR3 bases: TGTGCCAGCAGCGTAGGAATACAGGTAATAGATACGCAGTATTTT.

The rearrangement joins TRBV4-2 to TRBJ2-1; TRBD2 agrees at 7 bases. Germline CDR1 LGHNA, CDR2 YNFKEQ. V shed 4 bases, J shed 4 bases, and the junction held 16 bases outside the gene matches. The CDR3 length is 18 residues. Here the CDR3 DNA reads TGTGCCAGCAGCCCAAAGGGCGCTTTGGGAGGGATTTACAATGAGCAGTTCTTC. Translating gives CASSPKGALGGIYNEQFF.

The sample holds one count of this clone. This chain connects TRBV30 to TRBJ1-5; unclear D gene. In germline, CDR1 is GTSNPN, CDR2 SVGIG (reference sequence). V dropped 1 base and J dropped 3 bases, with 13 bases sitting between them. CDR3 length: 15 amino acids. The CDR3 nucleotides read TGTGCCTGGAGTGCCACCCACCCCCTCAATCAGCCCCAGCATTTT. It codes for CAWSATHPLNQPQHF.

Regarding this clone: This same CDR3 is encoded by further DNA sequences in the sample. The V gene is TRBV5-1, the J gene TRBJ2-6; D tentatively fits TRBD1 or TRBD2 (5 bases each). CDR3 length equals 15 residues. Germline CDR1 reads SGHRS; CDR2 reads YFSETQ. Trimming removed 1 base at V and 2 bases at J, with 7 bases between. The chain's CDR3 is CASSLLGAGANVLTF. CDR3 DNA sequence: TGCGCCAGCAGCTTGTTGGGGGCTGGGGCCAACGTCCTGACTTTC.

The V and J genes are TRBV28 and TRBJ2-5; perhaps TRBD1 as D (6 bases). CDR3 length: 13 residues. Looked up from germline, CDR1 is MDHEN and CDR2 is SYDVKM. Between the trimmed V and J ends, which lost 6 bases and 4 bases, there was a span of 12 bases. CDR3 DNA sequence: TGTGCCAGCAGGCAGGGGAAGGCAGAGACCCAGTACTTC. Translation: CASRQGKAETQYF.

This chain uses TRBV5-6 with TRBJ2-2; D remains unclear. The V and J ends lost 4 bases and 4 bases respectively, with 5 bases between them. This CDR3 comprises 12 residues. The V gene's germline CDR1 is SGHDT and CDR2 YYEEEE. The CDR3 sequence is CASSVPTGELFF. The CDR3 coding sequence is TGTGCCAGCAGCGTTCCCACCGGGGAGCTGTTTTTT.

Details on this clone: The sample has other DNA sequences that encode this CDR3 too. The genes are TRBV6-1 and TRBJ2-3; no clear D. The CDR3 is 13 residues long. CDR1 and CDR2 from the germline V gene are MNHNS and SASEGT. V dropped 3 bases and J dropped 0 bases, with 4 bases sitting between them. The CDR3 protein is CASSEVSTDTQYF. DNA of the CDR3: TGTGCCAGCAGTGAGGTTAGCACAGATACGCAGTATTTT.

V usage is TRBV5-1 and J usage is TRBJ1-2; D gene ambiguous. Trimming took 0 bases from V and 0 from J, leaving 12 bases between them. The CDR3 has 16 residues. Germline V lookup: CDR1 SGHRS, CDR2 YFSETQ. Written as DNA, the CDR3 is TGCGCCAGCAGCTTGGGTGCAGTAAGAGCTAACTATGGCTACACCTTC. Amino acids: CASSLGAVRANYGYTF.

The chain couples TRBV11-2 to TRBJ2-2; D unresolved. Germline V gene sequence: CDR1 SGHAT, CDR2 FQNNGV. The V end lost 1 base, the J end lost 3 bases, and 6 bases lay between the germline ends. This CDR3 has 14 residues. Written as DNA, the CDR3 is TGTGCCAGCAGCTTAGCACAGTACACCGGGGAGCTGTTTTTT. It encodes CASSLAQYTGELFF.

The chain combines TRBV4-3 with TRBJ2-7; a possible D gene is TRBD2 (5 bases). The CDR3 spans 15 residues. The germline V gene encodes CDR1 LGHNA and CDR2 YSLEER. Trimming took off 6 bases at V and 4 bases at J, with 19 bases between the two ends. The CDR3 bases are TGCGCCAGCAGTCTCACGCCAACTGGGGAGTACGAGCAGTACTTC. Translated: CASSLTPTGEYEQYF.

This clone was picked up one time. V gene TRBV5-1 combines with J gene TRBJ1-2; D gene unclear. The CDR3 has 14 amino acids. V dropped 0 bases and J dropped 3 bases, with 9 bases sitting between them. Germline V gene lookup returns CDR1 SGHRS and CDR2 YFSETQ. This CDR3 is CASSLVRWDYGYTF. The CDR3 bases are TGCGCCAGCAGCTTGGTGCGGTGGGACTATGGCTACACCTTC. Based on the CDR3 plus reference TRBV5-1 and TRBJ1-2, the full variable domain is KAGVTQTPRYLIKTRGQQVTLSCSPISGHRSVSWYQQTPGQGLQFLFEYFSETQRNKGNFPGRFSGRQFSNSRSEMNVSTLELGDSALYLCASSLVRWDYGYTFGSGTRLTVV.

The chain links TRBV7-2 to TRBJ2-3; the match to TRBD2 covers 7 bases. CDR1 is SGHTA, CDR2 FQGNSA, per germline. V lost 3 bases, J lost 6 bases, and 9 bases stayed unmatched. The CDR3 has 15 amino acids. The DNA of the CDR3 is TGTGCCAGCAGCTTCACGGCGGGGGTAGGGGATACGCAGTATTTT. It specifies CASSFTAGVGDTQYF.

The rearrangement joins TRBV5-1 to TRBJ2-7; D not certain. This CDR3 is built from 14 residues. Germline lookup yields CDR1 SGHRS and CDR2 YFSETQ. V lost 7 bases, J lost 0 bases, and 14 bases lay in between. The chain's CDR3 is CASAKTVGSYEQYF. The CDR3 DNA reads as TGCGCCAGCGCGAAAACAGTTGGCTCCTACGAGCAGTACTTC.

The V and J genes are TRBV7-3 and TRBJ2-5; the D gene is possibly TRBD2 (6 bases). Between the trimmed V and J ends, which lost 5 bases and 7 bases, there was a span of 20 bases. This CDR3 is built from 15 residues. Per germline, CDR1 SGHTA and CDR2 FQGTGA. The CDR3 region has the DNA TGTGCCAGCAGCCAAAGCCGGGAGTCCGTCGGGACCCAGTACTTC. Its translation is CASSQSRESVGTQYF.